Listed here are 29 T cell receptor beta chains from one sample, sequenced in a study of blood T cells in healthy people across ages. A sample-barcoded 5' primer and a J-beta primer mix were used in a second PCR of roughly 6 to 11 cycles. TCRdb fed the 5' RACE reads into MiXCR, producing one record per CDR3 protein. This sample has fewer than 2 million distinct CDR3 sequences, with about 39% found just once. Sequencing was carried out using blood. Receptors were obtained from a human donor in good health.

This clonotype was seen a few times. This sequence joins TRBV5-5 and TRBJ1-5, with D possibly TRBD1 on 5 matching bases. The ends were cut back, 5 bases at V and 1 base at J, with 25 bases in the middle. The CDR3 has 19 residues. Germline loops: CDR1 SGHKS, CDR2 YYEKEE (reference sequence). The CDR3 DNA reads as TGTGCCAGCAGTTCGGAGCAGGGTATTCGGTTTCGGAGCAATCAGCCCCAGCATTTT. Encoded protein: CASSSEQGIRFRSNQPQHF.

This clonotype was observed a few times. The chain is built from TRBV12-3 or TRBV12-4 and TRBJ1-2, with D unresolved. The CDR3 extends over 11 amino acids. With 3 bases removed from V and 7 bases from J, the gap between germline ends came to 6 bases. The CDR3: CASSFGLGYTF. The CDR3 DNA reads as TGTGCCAGCAGTTTCGGGCTTGGCTACACCTTC.

This clonotype has more than one count but fewer than ten. This rearrangement joins TRBV7-9 to TRBJ2-5; 8 bases are shared with TRBD2. There are 14 residues in the CDR3. CDR1 SEHNR and CDR2 FQNEAQ come from the germline V gene (reference sequence). V lost 10 bases and J lost 2; bases outside the gene matches: 9. The CDR3 here is CATVNSGDQETQYF. The CDR3 DNA is TGTGCCACCGTAAATAGCGGGGATCAAGAGACCCAGTACTTC. The full variable domain, its missing parts supplied by reference TRBV7-9 and TRBJ2-5, is DTGVSQNPRHKITKRGQNVTFRCDPISEHNRLYWYRQTLGQGPEFLTYFQNEAQLEKSRLLSDRFSAERPKGSFSTLEIQRTEQGDSAMYLCATVNSGDQETQYFGPGTRLLVL.

This clonotype has more than one count but fewer than ten. The J gene is TRBJ2-7, the V gene TRBV7-6; either TRBD1 or TRBD2 may supply D (5 bases each). The germline V gene encodes CDR1 SGHVS and CDR2 FNYEAQ. There are 15 residues in the CDR3. With 4 bases removed from V and 7 bases from J, the gap between germline ends came to 20 bases. CDR3 DNA sequence: TGTGCCAGCAGCTCCGACCGGGCCCCGGGGCTGGAGCAGTACTTC. It specifies CASSSDRAPGLEQYF.

This clonotype was found once. The chain combines TRBV7-3 with TRBJ2-5, with 7 bases that match TRBD2. V lost 5 bases, J lost 5 bases, and 8 bases stayed unmatched. The CDR3 sequence is 14 residues long. In germline, CDR1 is SGHTA, CDR2 FQGTGA. The DNA of the CDR3 is TGTGCCAGCAGCATAGCGGGCCGCGGGGAGACCCAGTACTTC. It specifies CASSIAGRGETQYF.

This clonotype was seen more than once but under ten times. V usage is TRBV11-2 and J usage is TRBJ2-5; weak D call: TRBD1 (6 bases). Looked up from germline, CDR1 is SGHAT and CDR2 is FQNNGV. With 4 bases removed from V and 2 bases from J, the gap between germline ends came to 17 bases. The CDR3 is made up of 16 amino acids. CDR3 amino acids: CASSSLDGQTQETQYF. The DNA for the CDR3 is TGTGCCAGCAGCTCATTGGATGGACAGACACAAGAGACCCAGTACTTC.

V is TRBV5-1 and J is TRBJ2-3; D gene uncertain. Trimming took off 5 bases at V and 3 bases at J, with 13 bases between the two ends. This CDR3 spans 14 amino acids. Germline CDR1 SGHRS, CDR2 YFSETQ. The CDR3 sequence: CASSVDAITDTQYF. CDR3 DNA sequence: TGCGCCAGCAGTGTGGACGCAATTACAGATACGCAGTATTTT.

A note on this clonotype: The junction departs from germline at one end; a sequencing error may be responsible. The V call is TRBV29-1, the J call TRBJ1-1; weak D call: TRBD1 (5 bases). Germline CDR1 is SQVTM and CDR2 is ANQGSEA. This CDR3 is built from 13 residues. The CDR3 bases are TGCAGCGCTGAAGGGGTCTGGGGCACTGAAGCTTTCTTT. It encodes CSAEGVWGTEAFF.

This sequence joins TRBV10-3 and TRBJ1-5; D gene unclear. Per germline, CDR1 ENHRY and CDR2 SYGVKD. Trimming took 2 bases from V and 4 from J, leaving 6 bases between them. The CDR3 is 13 amino acids. The CDR3 region has the DNA TGTGCCATCAGTGAGGACCTAAATCAGCCCCAGCATTTT. Protein sequence: CAISEDLNQPQHF.

About this clonotype: A much larger clonotype is one base distant, so this may be a read error. V usage is TRBV4-2 and J usage is TRBJ1-2; D is unresolved. There are 14 residues in the CDR3. In germline, CDR1 is LGHNA, CDR2 YNFKEQ. CDR3: CASSLRGLEDGHTF. The CDR3 bases are TGTGCCAGCAGCCTAAGAGGGCTCGAGGATGGCCACACCTTC.

This CDR3 reads CASSAGTSYEQYF. CDR3 nucleotides: TGTGCCAGCAGTGCCGGGACCTCCTACGAGCAGTACTTC. V is TRBV2 and J is TRBJ2-7, with D possibly called TRBD1 or TRBD2 (5 bases each). Germline V gene data show CDR1 as SNHLY and CDR2 as FYNNEI. This CDR3 is 13 amino acids long. Trimming took off 4 bases at V and 0 bases at J, with 7 bases between the two ends.

This chain joins TRBV7-8 and TRBJ1-1; D is possibly TRBD1 (6 bases). Germline V gives CDR1 SGHVS, CDR2 FQNEAQ. CDR3 size: 17 residues. V lost 1 base and J 6 bases, leaving 21 bases between the germline ends. The CDR3 loop reads CASSLEVRGRYTSEAFF. CDR3 bases: TGTGCCAGCAGCTTAGAGGTACGGGGGCGATACACTTCTGAAGCTTTCTTT.

A word on this clonotype: A much more abundant neighbour one base away suggests this may be a read error. The CDR3 ends on some other residue instead of the conserved phenylalanine or tryptophan, so this is likely a read error. The rearrangement links TRBV24-1 to TRBJ2-6, with a possible D match to TRBD1 (7 bases). This CDR3 has 16 amino acids. Germline V CDR1 and CDR2: KGHDR, SFDVKD. The V and J ends lost 5 bases and 0 bases respectively, with 10 bases between them. The CDR3 DNA sequence: TGTGCCACCAGTGCCCAGGGGGGCTCTGGGGCCAACGTCCTGACTGTC. Residues: CATSAQGGSGANVLTV.

This clonotype came up a few times. This chain joins TRBV6-1 and TRBJ2-5; D might be TRBD1 or TRBD2, each matching 7 bases. V gave up 2 bases and J gave up 3 bases, with 13 bases separating them. The CDR3 runs to 15 residues. The germline CDR1 and CDR2 sequences are MNHNS and SASEGT. In DNA, the CDR3 is TGTGCCAGCAGTGAACCGCAGGGGGGGGAAGAGACCCAGTACTTC. This gives the protein CASSEPQGGEETQYF.

There are a few counts of this clonotype. V usage is TRBV4-1 and J usage is TRBJ2-3; D gene ambiguous. CDR3 size: 15 residues. With 3 bases removed from V and 0 bases from J, the gap between germline ends came to 10 bases. The V gene's germline CDR1 is MGHRA and CDR2 YSYEKL. CDR3: CASSQTSPSTDTQYF. In nucleotides, the CDR3 is TGCGCCAGCAGCCAGACATCTCCTAGCACAGATACGCAGTATTTT.

A few counts support this clonotype. The chain couples TRBV24-1 to TRBJ2-5; D could derive from TRBD1 or TRBD2 (8 bases each). CDR1 is KGHDR, CDR2 SFDVKD, per germline. The V end lost 1 base, the J end lost 1 base, and 18 bases lay between the germline ends. The CDR3 length is 18 residues. The CDR3 bases are TGTGCCACCAGTGATTTCTCGGGGGGGACAGGCCTCCAAGAGACCCAGTACTTC. It encodes CATSDFSGGTGLQETQYF.

About this clonotype: A much larger clone differs by one base, so this may be a read error. The V and J genes are TRBV11-2 and TRBJ2-1, with 8 bases identical to TRBD2. The CDR3 is 15 amino acids. The trim removed 2 bases at V and 8 bases at J, leaving 8 bases unmatched. The germline V gene encodes CDR1 SGHAT and CDR2 FQNNGV. CDR3 protein: CASSLQRGSHDEQFF. The CDR3 nucleotides are TGTGCCAGCAGCTTACAGCGGGGGTCCCACGATGAGCAGTTCTTC.

This clonotype has at least ten counts. The chain couples TRBV7-8 to TRBJ2-7; 7 bases align to TRBD1. J gave up 4 bases and V 3 bases, and 6 bases lay outside the gene matches. This CDR3 spans 14 amino acids. Looked up from germline, CDR1 is SGHVS and CDR2 is FQNEAQ. CDR3 protein: CASSFLDRAYEQYF. The CDR3 region has the DNA TGTGCCAGCAGCTTCCTCGACAGGGCTTACGAGCAGTACTTC. Based on the CDR3 plus reference TRBV7-8 and TRBJ2-7, the full variable domain is GAGVSQSPRYKVAKRGQDVALRCDPISGHVSLFWYQQALGQGPEFLTYFQNEAQLDKSGLPSDRFFAERPEGSVSTLKIQRTQQEDSAVYLCASSFLDRAYEQYFGPGTRLTVT.

The chain joins TRBV12-3 or TRBV12-4 to TRBJ1-2; D call uncertain. This CDR3 is built from 15 residues. Trimming left V 1 base short and J 1 base short, with 10 bases between. Written as DNA, the CDR3 is TGTGCCAGCAGTTTAGGGGCAACTTTTAACTATGGCTACACCTTC. Its protein is CASSLGATFNYGYTF.

The chain uses TRBV9 and TRBJ2-3, with 8 bases lining up with TRBD1. There are 17 residues in the CDR3. V shed 3 bases and J 1 base; nucleotides not matched to a gene: 10. The V gene's germline CDR1 is SGDLS and CDR2 YYNGEE. The CDR3 DNA reads as TGTGCCAGCAGCGCAGAGGGCAGGGGGCTCGGCACAGATACGCAGTATTTT. Protein product: CASSAEGRGLGTDTQYF.

The rearrangement joins TRBV15 to TRBJ2-2; 7 bases match TRBD1. Trimming removed 4 bases from V and 4 bases from J; junction bases left unmatched: 9. The germline V gene encodes CDR1 LNHNV and CDR2 YYDKDF (reference sequence). The CDR3 runs to 16 residues. This CDR3 is CATSTSEQGVTGELFF. The CDR3 nucleotides read TGTGCCACCAGCACAAGCGAGCAGGGGGTCACCGGGGAGCTGTTTTTT.

The V and J genes are TRBV6-5 and TRBJ2-1, with TRBD1 matching over 11 bases. The CDR3 sequence is 16 residues long. The germline V gene has CDR1 MNHEY and CDR2 SVGAGI. Trimming at V came to 1 base and at J to 3 bases, leaving 2 bases not matched to a gene. CDR3: CASSYYGTGGYNEQFF. The CDR3 region has the DNA TGTGCCAGCAGTTACTACGGGACAGGGGGCTACAATGAGCAGTTCTTC.

This clonotype was counted a few times. The V gene is TRBV21-1, the J gene TRBJ1-2; the D segment call TRBD1 is taken from the table without a DNA check. TRBV21-1 is a listed pseudogene. The CDR3 covers 14 residues. The CDR3 DNA reads as TGTGCCAGCAGCGGACACAGGGGCTGCTGTGGCTACACCTTC. This gives the protein CASSGHRGCCGYTF.

The chain uses TRBV5-5 and TRBJ1-1; no clear D. Germline V CDR1 and CDR2: SGHKS, YYEKEE (reference sequence). The CDR3 is 13 residues long. Trimming took 2 bases from V and 7 from J, leaving 12 bases between them. CDR3 coding DNA: TGTGCCAGCAGCTTCACGAGGGAGGTTGAAGCTTTCTTT. Its protein is CASSFTREVEAFF.

The table lists this clonotype with many counts. A read error may account for a junction end that differs from germline. This chain uses TRBV7-2 with TRBJ1-2, with D unresolved. The germline gives CDR1 SGHTA, CDR2 FQGNSA. CDR3 size: 13 residues. For the CDR3, the DNA is TGTGCCAGCAGTTTAGGTCCGTTCTATGGCTACACCTTC. It yields the protein CASSLGPFYGYTF.

The rearrangement uses TRBV6-5 and TRBJ1-1, with unresolved D. The CDR3 spans 14 residues. Germline V gene data show CDR1 as MNHEY and CDR2 as SVGAGI. Trimming took 6 bases from V and 1 from J, leaving 12 bases between them. For the CDR3, the DNA is TGTGCCAGCAGCTGGGGATTCTGGAACACTGAAGCTTTCTTT. Amino acid sequence: CASSWGFWNTEAFF.

The chain uses TRBV7-8 and TRBJ2-1; TRBD1 or TRBD2 may be the D gene (5 bases each). V lost 1 base and J lost 2, with 9 bases in between. The length of the CDR3 is 15 residues. Germline CDR1 and CDR2: SGHVS and FQNEAQ. As DNA, the CDR3 is TGTGCCAGCAGCTTAGAGGGACGCACCTACAATGAGCAGTTCTTC. Translation: CASSLEGRTYNEQFF.

The V and J genes are TRBV6-5 and TRBJ2-2; maybe TRBD1 (5 bases). The CDR3 is 12 amino acids. V was cut by 8 bases and J by 5 bases, with 9 bases left in between. In germline, CDR1 is MNHEY, CDR2 SVGAGI. In nucleotides, the CDR3 is TGTGCCAGCCAGGGCCTAACCGGGGAGCTGTTTTTT. Amino acid sequence: CASQGLTGELFF.

This clonotype has just a few counts. This chain joins TRBV7-3 and TRBJ1-1; D perhaps matches TRBD1 (6 bases). Germline lookup yields CDR1 SGHTA and CDR2 FQGTGA. Deletions cut 2 bases from V and 11 bases from J, with 18 bases between. The CDR3 covers 14 residues. The CDR3 region has the DNA TGTGCCAGCAGCTTAGCCGCCTCGGGGGCGAAGGCTTTCTTT. It codes for CASSLAASGAKAFF.